The 25 T cell receptor beta chains below all came from one sample that was sequenced in a study of neurological immune-mediated disorders. One entry per CDR3 protein results from TCRdb running MiXCR on the 5' RACE reads. There are 20,000 to 30,000 distinct CDR3 sequences in the sample; 10% to 15% occur only once, and about a sixth lies in the top ten. The sequenced material came from PBMCs. Receptors were obtained from a woman aged 40 to 55 with HTLV-1-associated myelopathy (HAM/TSP).

At least ten counts were recorded for this clonotype. A much larger clone sits a single nucleotide away, making a read error possible. J is TRBJ2-1 and V is TRBV20-1, with 7 bases lining up with TRBD2. Looked up from germline, CDR1 is DFQATT and CDR2 is SNEGSKA (reference sequence). V shed 5 bases, J shed 4 bases, and the junction held 8 bases outside the gene matches. This CDR3 is 14 amino acids long. CDR3 bases: TGCAGTGCTTGCGCTAGCGGAATATACAATGAGCAGTTCTTC. It is translated as CSACASGIYNEQFF.

This clonotype was picked up many times. DNA for the CDR3: TGTGCCAGCAGCTTAGTAACAGGGGGACTAAATGAGCAGTTCTTC. Amino acid sequence: CASSLVTGGLNEQFF. The V and J genes are TRBV7-9 and TRBJ2-1, with a tentative D call TRBD1 (8 bases). V gave up 1 base and J gave up 7 bases, with 14 bases separating them. Germline CDR1 reads SEHNR; CDR2 reads FQNEAQ (reference sequence). The CDR3 totals 15 residues.

This clonotype was seen ten or more times. The V and J genes are TRBV20-1 and TRBJ1-5; D not resolved. The CDR3 runs to 12 residues. Looked up from germline, CDR1 is DFQATT and CDR2 is SNEGSKA (reference sequence). V lost 2 bases and J lost 7, with 9 bases in between. CDR3 DNA: TGCAGTGCTAGATGGGAAGGGCAGCCCCAGCATTTT. Residues: CSARWEGQPQHF.

This clonotype was counted ten times or more. The genes are TRBV10-2 and TRBJ2-7; 7 bases map to TRBD2. CDR1 and CDR2 (germline): WSHSY, SAAADI. The length of the CDR3 is 14 residues. J was trimmed by 3 bases and V by 3 bases; bases with no gene match: 5. The CDR3 coding sequence is TGCGCCAGCAGTGATGGAGGGAGGGGCTACGAGCAGTACGTC. Translation gives CASSDGGRGYEQYV.

This clonotype has a count of ten or more. This chain links TRBV20-1 with TRBJ2-3; D is possibly TRBD2 (6 bases). The CDR3 length is 14 residues. The germline V gene has CDR1 DFQATT and CDR2 SNEGSKA (reference sequence). The V end lost 6 bases, the J end lost 2 bases, and 15 bases lay between the germline ends. The DNA for the CDR3 is TGCAGTGCCTTAGCGGTAACCCCCACAGATACGCAGTATTTT. Its translation is CSALAVTPTDTQYF.

This clonotype was picked up many times. This chain links TRBV10-1 with TRBJ2-1; 9 positions match TRBD1. V lost 4 bases and J lost 3; bases outside the gene matches: 7. This CDR3 comprises 16 residues. Germline CDR1 WNHNN, CDR2 SYGVQD (reference sequence). The CDR3 bases are TGCGCCAGCAGTGTCAACAGGGGGCTTGGCTACAATGAGCAGTTCTTC. Its translation is CASSVNRGLGYNEQFF.

This clonotype was seen many times. A junction boundary mismatches the germline segment, possibly from a read error. The chain has TRBV12-3 or TRBV12-4 and TRBJ1-2, with D possibly TRBD1 on 5 matching bases. The CDR3 contains 13 residues. The CDR3 reads CASSPEGIHGYTF. CDR3 nucleotides: TGTGCCAGCAGCCCAGAGGGGATCCATGGTTACACCTTC.

Many counts were recorded for this clonotype. The chain uses TRBV7-3 and TRBJ1-2; D gene uncertain. Trimming stripped 5 bases from V and 4 bases from J, with 17 bases between. From germline, CDR1 is SGHTA and CDR2 FQGTGA. The CDR3 has 15 residues. The CDR3 DNA reads as TGTGCCAGCAGCCCGGGTGCGGGGTCCATCTATGGCTACACCTTC. Its protein is CASSPGAGSIYGYTF.

This clonotype was counted ten times or more. This sequence joins TRBV12-3 or TRBV12-4 and TRBJ2-1; D is ambiguous. The CDR3 consists of 15 residues. V was pared by 6 bases and J by 5 bases, with 17 bases between. The CDR3 DNA reads as TGTGCCAGCAGAATCCGGGCCCAATCCCACAATGAGCAGTTCTTC. Protein: CASRIRAQSHNEQFF.

This clonotype came up a few times. The J gene is TRBJ1-1, the V gene TRBV30; 10 nucleotides line up with TRBD1. CDR1 and CDR2 from the germline V gene are GTSNPN and SVGIG (reference sequence). The CDR3 sequence is 14 residues long. The junction had 5 bases not matched to a gene; V was cut back by 7 bases and J by 0 bases. The chain's CDR3 is CASTGQGLNTEAFF. For the CDR3, the DNA is TGTGCCTCGACGGGACAGGGGCTGAACACTGAAGCTTTCTTT.

In regard to this clonotype: One end of the junction varies from germline; a read error may be responsible. The chain carries TRBV5-1 and TRBJ2-5; D gene uncertain. The CDR3 has 14 residues. Germline CDR1 is SGHRS and CDR2 is YFSETQ. The CDR3: CSSSLGWLRETQYF. The CDR3 DNA reads as TGCTCCAGCAGCCTCGGATGGCTCAGGGAGACCCAGTACTTC.

This clonotype was counted many times. CDR3 DNA: TGTGCCAGCAGCCAAGTCACCCGGGATGGCTACACCTTC. It translates to CASSQVTRDGYTF. The chain links TRBV3-1 to TRBJ1-2, with D unclear. CDR1 is LGHDT and CDR2 is YNNKEL in the germline V gene (reference sequence). This CDR3 spans 13 amino acids. Trimming took 1 base from V and 6 from J, leaving 9 bases between them.

There are many counts of this clonotype. This sequence joins TRBV15 and TRBJ2-7; 9 bases align to TRBD1. V lost 4 bases, J lost 4 bases, and 5 bases stayed unmatched. CDR3 length: 14 amino acids. Germline V gene sequence: CDR1 LNHNV, CDR2 YYDKDF (reference sequence). The CDR3 coding sequence is TGTGCCACCAGCACCCGGACAGGGGTTTACGAGCAGTACGTC. This translates into CATSTRTGVYEQYV.

This clonotype was seen at least ten times. The genes are TRBV10-3 and TRBJ2-6; D remains ambiguous. V lost 3 bases and J lost 0, with 3 bases in between. The length of the CDR3 is 14 residues. The germline V gene has CDR1 ENHRY and CDR2 SYGVKD. The CDR3 reads CAISDGSGANVLTF. The CDR3 coding sequence is TGTGCCATCAGTGATGGCTCTGGGGCCAACGTCCTGACTTTC.

This sequence joins TRBV10-3 and TRBJ2-3; the match to TRBD2 covers 9 bases. The CDR3 runs 15 residues. V gave up 4 bases and J gave up 5 bases; unmatched junction bases: 7. CDR1 is ENHRY and CDR2 is SYGVKD in the germline V gene. This CDR3 is CAISGGGGAVDTQYF. In nucleotides, the CDR3 is TGTGCCATCAGTGGGGGCGGGGGGGCTGTAGATACGCAGTATTTT.

This clonotype occurred many times. The gene calls are TRBV20-1 and TRBJ2-3, with 11 bases fitting TRBD2. This CDR3 has 14 residues. Germline V gene sequence: CDR1 DFQATT, CDR2 SNEGSKA (reference sequence). J gave up 4 bases and V 3 bases, and 3 bases lay outside the gene matches. The DNA of the CDR3 is TGCAGTGCTAGGGAGACTAGCGGGGCAGATACGCAGTATTTT. It encodes CSARETSGADTQYF.

The sample holds many counts of this clonotype. This chain joins TRBV5-1 and TRBJ2-7, with D hard to call. V dropped 1 base and J dropped 4 bases, with 9 bases sitting between them. The CDR3 covers 13 residues. Looked up from germline, CDR1 is SGHRS and CDR2 is YFSETQ. The CDR3 DNA reads as TGCGCCAGCAGCTTGAGCCCAACGTACGAGCAGTACTTC. Protein product: CASSLSPTYEQYF. The entire variable domain, with the rest obtained from reference TRBV5-1 and TRBJ2-7, is as follows: KAGVTQTPRYLIKTRGQQVTLSCSPISGHRSVSWYQQTPGQGLQFLFEYFSETQRNKGNFPGRFSGRQFSNSRSEMNVSTLELGDSALYLCASSLSPTYEQYFGPGTRLTVT.

This clonotype was seen repeatedly, ten times or more. The rearrangement joins TRBV7-9 to TRBJ2-5, with D maybe TRBD1 (5 bases). The V gene lost 1 base and the J gene lost 3 bases, with 9 bases spanning the gap. Germline V CDR1 and CDR2: SEHNR, FQNEAQ (reference sequence). CDR3 length equals 14 residues. CDR3 region: CASSLETVKETQYF. CDR3 coding DNA: TGTGCCAGCAGCTTAGAGACAGTTAAAGAGACCCAGTACTTC.

This clonotype has ten or more counts. The chain recombines TRBV10-2 with TRBJ2-1; D tentatively fits TRBD1 or TRBD2 (6 bases each). Germline V lookup: CDR1 WSHSY, CDR2 SAAADI. This CDR3 contains 15 residues. With 2 bases removed from V and 4 bases from J, the gap between germline ends came to 12 bases. The CDR3 here is CASSEEGGRYNEQFF. The DNA of the CDR3 is TGCGCCAGCAGTGAGGAAGGGGGGAGATACAATGAGCAGTTCTTC.

The chain combines TRBV7-2 with TRBJ2-3, with a tentative D call TRBD2 (6 bases). Germline V gives CDR1 SGHTA, CDR2 FQGNSA. The CDR3 spans 18 residues. V shed 5 bases and J shed 0 bases, with 21 bases lying between them. CDR3 region: CASSLRIAVGTSTDTQYF. The CDR3 nucleotides read TGTGCCAGCAGCCTCAGAATAGCGGTGGGGACGAGCACAGATACGCAGTATTTT.

This clonotype was detected many times. The V and J genes are TRBV5-1 and TRBJ2-3, with TRBD2 identical over 10 bases. The CDR3 covers 16 residues. The junction had 5 bases not matched to a gene; V was cut back by 2 bases and J by 2 bases. Germline assignment: CDR1 SGHRS and CDR2 YFSETQ. CDR3 nucleotide sequence: TGCGCCAGCAGCTTTGCTAGCGGGGGCACCACAGATACGCAGTATTTT. It translates to CASSFASGGTTDTQYF. The entire variable domain, with the rest obtained from reference TRBV5-1 and TRBJ2-3, is as follows: KAGVTQTPRYLIKTRGQQVTLSCSPISGHRSVSWYQQTPGQGLQFLFEYFSETQRNKGNFPGRFSGRQFSNSRSEMNVSTLELGDSALYLCASSFASGGTTDTQYFGPGTRLTVL.

The gene calls are TRBV19 and TRBJ1-6, with D uncertain. This CDR3 has 13 residues. CDR1 LNHDA and CDR2 SQIVND come from the germline V gene (reference sequence). Trimming removed 6 bases from V and 7 bases from J, with 10 bases in between. CDR3 region: CASSPQQNSPLHF. In nucleotides, the CDR3 is TGTGCCAGTAGCCCCCAACAGAATTCACCCCTCCACTTT.

This clonotype showed up many times. J is TRBJ2-1 and V is TRBV29-1; TRBD1 might be the D (5 bases). The CDR3 loop spans 11 amino acids. CDR1 and CDR2 from the germline V gene are SQVTM and ANQGSEA. The ends were cut back, 7 bases at V and 7 bases at J, with 11 bases in the middle. CDR3 DNA: TGCAGCGCAGGGTTGAGGAATGAGCAGTTCTTC. Protein sequence: CSAGLRNEQFF.

In this sample, this clonotype turned up many times. V usage is TRBV4-2 and J usage is TRBJ1-1; no clear D gene. Germline V lookup: CDR1 LGHNA, CDR2 YNFKEQ. Trimming removed 3 bases at V and 1 base at J, with 9 bases between. This CDR3 region has 14 residues. CDR3 DNA: TGTGCCAGCAGCCAGACTTGGGGGAACACTGAAGCTTTCTTT. Translation gives CASSQTWGNTEAFF.

This clonotype was counted at least ten times. The J gene is TRBJ2-7, the V gene TRBV5-1; tentatively, D is TRBD1 (6 bases). In germline, CDR1 is SGHRS, CDR2 YFSETQ. Between the trimmed V and J ends, which lost 0 bases and 4 bases, there was a span of 20 bases. The CDR3 runs 17 residues. The CDR3 here is CASSLAPGDRAPYEQYF. Here the CDR3 DNA reads TGCGCCAGCAGCTTGGCGCCAGGGGATAGGGCGCCGTACGAGCAGTACTTC.